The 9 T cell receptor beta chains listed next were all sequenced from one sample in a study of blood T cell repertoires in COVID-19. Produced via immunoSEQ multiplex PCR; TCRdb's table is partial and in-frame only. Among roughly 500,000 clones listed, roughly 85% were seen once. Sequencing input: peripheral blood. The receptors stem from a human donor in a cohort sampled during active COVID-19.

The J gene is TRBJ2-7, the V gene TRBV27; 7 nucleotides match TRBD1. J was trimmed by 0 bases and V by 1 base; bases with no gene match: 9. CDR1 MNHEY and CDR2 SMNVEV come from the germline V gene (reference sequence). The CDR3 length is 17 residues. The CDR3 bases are TGTGCCAGCAGTTTATACTACGAGACAGGGAGCTCCTACGAGCAGTACTTC. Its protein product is CASSLYYETGSSYEQYF.

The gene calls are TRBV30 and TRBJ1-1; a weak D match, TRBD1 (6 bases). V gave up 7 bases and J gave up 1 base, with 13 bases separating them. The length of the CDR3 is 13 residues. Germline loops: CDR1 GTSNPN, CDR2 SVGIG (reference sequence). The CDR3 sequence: CASRAGANTEAFF. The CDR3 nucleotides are TGTGCCTCCCGAGCGGGGGCGAACACTGAAGCTTTCTTT.

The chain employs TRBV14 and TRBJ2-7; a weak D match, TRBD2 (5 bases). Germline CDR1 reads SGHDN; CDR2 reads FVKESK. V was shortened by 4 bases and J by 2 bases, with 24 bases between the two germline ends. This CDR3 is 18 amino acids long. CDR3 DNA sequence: TGTGCCAGCAGCCGAGCGCGGGCCGGGATTCAATCTACCTACGAGCAGTACTTC. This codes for CASSRARAGIQSTYEQYF.

CDR3 coding DNA: TGTGCCAGCAGTTTATCTGGGACATTGGGAGAATACGAGCAGTACTTC. Translation: CASSLSGTLGEYEQYF. The chain carries TRBV27 and TRBJ2-7; perhaps TRBD1 as D (6 bases). Trimming took 0 bases from V and 4 from J, leaving 16 bases between them. The length of the CDR3 is 16 residues. The germline CDR1 and CDR2 sequences are MNHEY and SMNVEV (reference sequence).

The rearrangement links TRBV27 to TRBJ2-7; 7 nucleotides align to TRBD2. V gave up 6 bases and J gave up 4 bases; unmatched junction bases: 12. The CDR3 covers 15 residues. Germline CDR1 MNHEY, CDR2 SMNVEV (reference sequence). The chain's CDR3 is CASSPGWEGAYEQYF. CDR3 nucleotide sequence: TGTGCCAGCAGCCCTGGATGGGAGGGAGCATACGAGCAGTACTTC.

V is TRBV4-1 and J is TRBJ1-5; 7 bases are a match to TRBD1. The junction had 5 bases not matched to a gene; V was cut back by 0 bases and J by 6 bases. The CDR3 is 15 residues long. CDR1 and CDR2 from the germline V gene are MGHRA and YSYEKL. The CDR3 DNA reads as TGCGCCAGCAGCCAAGAGAGGGGGCGAAGTCAGCCCCAGCATTTT. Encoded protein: CASSQERGRSQPQHF.

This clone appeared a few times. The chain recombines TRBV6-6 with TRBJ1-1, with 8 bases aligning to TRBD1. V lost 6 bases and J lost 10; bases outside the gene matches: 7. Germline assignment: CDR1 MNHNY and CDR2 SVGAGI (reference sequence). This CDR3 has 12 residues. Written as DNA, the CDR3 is TGTGCCAGCAGCAGACAGGGACAGGCAGCTTTCTTT. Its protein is CASSRQGQAAFF.

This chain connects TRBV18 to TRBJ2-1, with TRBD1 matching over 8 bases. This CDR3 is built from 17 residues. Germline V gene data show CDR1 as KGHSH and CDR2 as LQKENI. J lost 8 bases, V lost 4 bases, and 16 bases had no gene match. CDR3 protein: CASSQPLLQGVYDEQFF. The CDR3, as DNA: TGTGCCAGCTCACAACCCCTCTTACAGGGGGTGTACGATGAGCAGTTCTTC.

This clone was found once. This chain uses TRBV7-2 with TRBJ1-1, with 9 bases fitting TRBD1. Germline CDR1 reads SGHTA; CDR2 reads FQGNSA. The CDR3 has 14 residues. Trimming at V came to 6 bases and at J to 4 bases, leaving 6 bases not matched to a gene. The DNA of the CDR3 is TGTGCCAGCAGTCTACAGGGGGCCCGCACTGAAGCTTTCTTT. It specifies CASSLQGARTEAFF.